This record looks at one T cell receptor (beta chain) sequence and its context. Use of 60 Vbeta and 13 Jbeta primers characterized the PCR. The table came from immunoSEQ multiplex PCR; TCRdb's copy has only in-frame clones and leaves some out. The sample gives around 65,000 clones, 65% to 80% of which show up once; roughly 17% is in the top ten. The CDR3 covers 13 residues. The germline V gene has CDR1 MNHEY and CDR2 SVGAGI. After removal of 0 bases from V and 9 bases from J, the junction contained 2 bases not matched to a gene. This sample was included in a study of cytomegalovirus exposure and HLA in healthy donors.

The chain couples TRBV6-5 to TRBJ2-1; TRBD1 matches 7 bases. The material sequenced was PBMCs. This receptor was obtained from a middle-aged man in good health and CMV-seropositive. CDR3 protein: CASSYSTGSEQFF. The CDR3 nucleotides read TGTGCCAGCAGTTACTCGACAGGGAGTGAGCAGTTCTTC.